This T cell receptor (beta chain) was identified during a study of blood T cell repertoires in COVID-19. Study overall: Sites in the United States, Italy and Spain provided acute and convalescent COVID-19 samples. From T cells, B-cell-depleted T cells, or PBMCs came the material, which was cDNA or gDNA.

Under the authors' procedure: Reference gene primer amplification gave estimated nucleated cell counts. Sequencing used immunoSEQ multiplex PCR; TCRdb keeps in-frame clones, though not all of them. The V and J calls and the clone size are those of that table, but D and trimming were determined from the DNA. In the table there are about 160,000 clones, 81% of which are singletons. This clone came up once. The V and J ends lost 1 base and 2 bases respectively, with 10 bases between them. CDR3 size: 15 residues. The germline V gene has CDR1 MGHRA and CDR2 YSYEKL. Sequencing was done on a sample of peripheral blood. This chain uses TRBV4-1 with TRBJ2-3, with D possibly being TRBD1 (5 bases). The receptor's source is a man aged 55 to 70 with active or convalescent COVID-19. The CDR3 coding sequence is TGCGCCAGCAGCCAAGGCTCGACAGTCACAGATACGCAGTATTTT. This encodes CASSQGSTVTDTQYF.